Below, 20 T cell receptor beta chains from the same sample are listed, as sequenced in a study of cytomegalovirus exposure and HLA in healthy donors. The PCR contained 60 Vbeta and 13 Jbeta primers. The method was immunoSEQ multiplex PCR; TCRdb's version includes in-frame clones alone and lacks a portion of them. The repertoire has over 200,000 clones, approximately 90% of them found once; the top ten carry roughly 0.99%. Sequencing was carried out using PBMCs. These receptors all stem from a young woman in good health and CMV-seronegative.

Turning to this clone: At one boundary the junction diverges from the germline segment, which might be a read error. J is TRBJ1-3 and V is TRBV18; D ambiguous. CDR1 KGHSH and CDR2 LQKENI come from the germline V gene. The CDR3 spans 16 residues. The CDR3 nucleotides are TGTGCCAGCTCACCTACGTCCGGGTTTTCTGGAAACACCATACATTTT. This encodes CASSPTSGFSGNTIHF.

This clone was observed a handful of times. V is TRBV10-3 and J is TRBJ2-7; 7 positions match TRBD1. CDR1 and CDR2 (germline): ENHRY, SYGVKD. V was clipped by 0 bases and J by 2 bases; unmatched bases: 1. The length of the CDR3 is 14 residues. CDR3 region: CAISESGQTYEQYF. The CDR3 nucleotides read TGTGCCATCAGTGAGTCGGGACAGACCTACGAGCAGTACTTC.

The V call is TRBV7-2, the J call TRBJ2-1, with 10 bases fitting TRBD2. Germline V gene lookup returns CDR1 SGHTA and CDR2 FQGNSA. Losses at the gene ends were 5 bases for V and 8 bases for J; bases not matched to a gene: 9. The CDR3 totals 15 residues. The chain's CDR3 is CASSATSGKIYEQFF. The CDR3 DNA sequence: TGTGCCAGCAGCGCCACTAGCGGGAAAATTTATGAGCAGTTCTTC. The full variable domain, its missing parts supplied by reference TRBV7-2 and TRBJ2-1, is GAGVSQSPSNKVTEKGKDVELRCDPISGHTALYWYRQSLGQGLEFLIYFQGNSAPDKSGLPSDRFSAERTGGSVSTLTIQRTQQEDSAVYLCASSATSGKIYEQFFGPGTRLTVL.

CDR3 coding DNA: TGTGCCAGCAGCGTACCGACAGGGTCTTTCGGCTACACCTTC. Its translation: CASSVPTGSFGYTF. The genes are TRBV5-4 and TRBJ1-2; 7 nucleotides align to TRBD1. Unmatched junction bases numbered 11, after V lost 4 bases and J lost 8 bases. The CDR3 spans 14 residues. Germline V CDR1 and CDR2: SGHNT, YYREEE (reference sequence).

The J gene is TRBJ1-1, the V gene TRBV4-1; no definite D call. Trimming left V 5 bases short and J 0 bases short, with 7 bases between. CDR1 is MGHRA, CDR2 YSYEKL, per germline. The CDR3 runs 13 residues. The CDR3 here is CASSLLMNTEAFF. The CDR3 nucleotides are TGCGCCAGCAGCTTACTCATGAACACTGAAGCTTTCTTT.

The chain recombines TRBV6-1 with TRBJ1-1; 7 bases agree with TRBD1. Germline CDR1 MNHNS, CDR2 SASEGT. The CDR3 spans 17 residues. V lost 3 bases and J lost 4; bases outside the gene matches: 14. CDR3 DNA sequence: TGTGCCAGCAGTGACCCTCAGGGGGTGGGCTCGGGCACTGAAGCTTTCTTT. Residues: CASSDPQGVGSGTEAFF.

V is TRBV7-3 and J is TRBJ2-1; TRBD2 aligns across 13 bases. Trimming took 1 base from V and 8 from J; bases not matched to a gene: 26. Looked up from germline, CDR1 is SGHTA and CDR2 is FQGTGA. This CDR3 comprises 23 residues. The CDR3 bases are TGTGCCAGCAGCTTAAAAATTACTGAATTTGGACTAGCGGGAGATGTCCTTCAACATGAGCAGTTCTTC. This sequence encodes CASSLKITEFGLAGDVLQHEQFF.

The chain is built from TRBV5-6 and TRBJ2-7, with TRBD2 matching over 15 bases. There are 16 residues in the CDR3. In germline, CDR1 is SGHDT, CDR2 YYEEEE. V gave up 3 bases and J gave up 2 bases; unmatched junction bases: 3. CDR3 DNA sequence: TGTGCCAGCAGCTCGTGGACTAGCGGGAGGGCCTACGAGCAGTACTTC. It specifies CASSSWTSGRAYEQYF.

This chain connects TRBV6-5 to TRBJ1-2; a possible D gene is TRBD1 (6 bases). The germline V and J ends were trimmed by 0 bases and 4 bases, with 9 bases remaining between them. The CDR3 runs to 14 residues. Per the germline V gene, CDR1 is MNHEY and CDR2 is SVGAGI. The CDR3 is CASSYSDRGYGYTF. DNA of the CDR3: TGTGCCAGCAGTTACTCGGACAGAGGCTATGGCTACACCTTC.

The chain carries TRBV27 and TRBJ1-1, with D hard to call. Trimming removed 3 bases from V and 3 bases from J, with 8 bases in between. The germline V gene encodes CDR1 MNHEY and CDR2 SMNVEV (reference sequence). This CDR3 has 13 residues. CDR3 amino acids: CASSLGADTEAFF. The CDR3 DNA reads TGTGCCAGCAGTTTGGGCGCAGACACTGAAGCTTTCTTT.

The chain uses TRBV5-5 and TRBJ2-7; tentatively, D is TRBD1 (6 bases). V lost 4 bases, J lost 0 bases, and 20 bases lay in between. This CDR3 has 17 residues. The germline V gene encodes CDR1 SGHKS and CDR2 YYEKEE (reference sequence). The CDR3 coding sequence is TGTGCCAGCAGCCCGTGGCCAAGGGGGAAGAGCTCCTACGAGCAGTACTTC. The encoded protein is CASSPWPRGKSSYEQYF.

This clone came up once. The chain employs TRBV6-1 and TRBJ1-1, with a tentative D call TRBD1 (5 bases). The length of the CDR3 is 14 residues. Germline V gives CDR1 MNHNS, CDR2 SASEGT. V dropped 2 bases and J dropped 7 bases, with 14 bases sitting between them. In DNA, the CDR3 is TGTGCCAGCAGTGAAATTTTGGGGCCCTATGAAGCTTTCTTT. Its protein product is CASSEILGPYEAFF.

V and J are TRBV7-6 and TRBJ2-1, with D tentatively TRBD2 (5 bases). This CDR3 has 13 amino acids. V lost 3 bases, J lost 9 bases, and 12 bases lay in between. The germline V gene encodes CDR1 SGHVS and CDR2 FNYEAQ. The CDR3 bases are TGTGCCAGCAGCTTGGGTAGCGCCGTTGAGCAGTTCTTC. This codes for CASSLGSAVEQFF.

CDR3 sequence reads: CASSLSRGGANVLTF. The CDR3 DNA reads as TGTGCCAGCAGCTTATCCCGAGGGGGGGCCAACGTCCTGACTTTC. The chain carries TRBV11-2 and TRBJ2-6, with D perhaps TRBD2 (5 bases). With 2 bases removed from V and 4 bases from J, the gap between germline ends came to 9 bases. The CDR3 length is 15 residues. The germline V gene encodes CDR1 SGHAT and CDR2 FQNNGV.

The chain is built from TRBV5-6 and TRBJ2-1; D unclear. This CDR3 spans 12 amino acids. Germline-derived CDR1 and CDR2 are SGHDT and YYEEEE. Trimming removed 4 bases from V and 6 bases from J, with 8 bases in between. The CDR3 reads CASSVVANEQFF. CDR3 sequence (DNA): TGTGCCAGCAGCGTGGTGGCCAATGAGCAGTTCTTC.

This clone was counted a few times. The chain has TRBV6-1 and TRBJ2-7; 7 nucleotides agree with TRBD1. CDR1 MNHNS and CDR2 SASEGT come from the germline V gene. Germline trimming cut 3 bases from V and 8 bases from J; bases unmatched to any gene: 4. The CDR3 is made up of 12 amino acids. As DNA, the CDR3 is TGTGCCAGCAGTGACGACAGGGCCAAGCAGTACTTC. Translated: CASSDDRAKQYF.

The V call is TRBV7-3, the J call TRBJ1-3; D perhaps matches TRBD1 (5 bases). Trimming took off 4 bases at V and 0 bases at J, with 10 bases between the two ends. This CDR3 is built from 15 residues. Germline values: CDR1 SGHTA, CDR2 FQGTGA. CDR3 in amino acids: CASSSRGDSGNTIYF. In nucleotides, the CDR3 is TGTGCCAGCAGCTCGCGGGGGGACTCTGGAAACACCATATATTTT.

J is TRBJ2-1 and V is TRBV29-1, with 10 positions matching TRBD2. The CDR3 is made up of 14 amino acids. CDR1 is SQVTM, CDR2 ANQGSEA, per germline. V trimming: 7 bases; J trimming: 5 bases; junction bases outside the gene matches: 8. Here the CDR3 DNA reads TGCAGCGCCCTAGCGGGAGCCGTAAACAATGAGCAGTTCTTC. It encodes CSALAGAVNNEQFF.

V usage is TRBV10-1 and J usage is TRBJ1-1; D is ambiguous. V was pared by 1 base and J by 1 base, with 7 bases between. Germline V gene lookup returns CDR1 WNHNN and CDR2 SYGVQD (reference sequence). This CDR3 spans 14 amino acids. In nucleotides, the CDR3 is TGCGCCAGCAGTGAGTATCCAGGGAACACTGAAGCTTTCTTT. As protein: CASSEYPGNTEAFF.

The chain recombines TRBV5-1 with TRBJ1-1; 8 bases match TRBD1. Unmatched junction bases numbered 0, after V lost 5 bases and J lost 3 bases. Per germline, CDR1 SGHRS and CDR2 YFSETQ. This CDR3 spans 12 amino acids. CDR3 protein: CASRTGDTEAFF. The CDR3 bases are TGCGCCAGCAGGACAGGGGACACTGAAGCTTTCTTT.